The next 30 T cell receptor beta chains were all read from a single sample in a study of T cells after yellow fever vaccination. TCRdb fed the 5' RACE reads into MiXCR, producing one record per CDR3 protein. The sample shows around 530,000 distinct CDR3 sequences, approximately 16% of them seen only once. This material consisted of PBMCs, taken less than 6 days after the first yellow fever vaccination. The receptors derive from a man in his late teens or twenties who received the YFV17D yellow fever vaccine.

The genes are TRBV6-2 or TRBV6-3 and TRBJ1-5; TRBD1 agrees at 10 bases. Germline loops: CDR1 MNHEY, CDR2 SVGEGT. This CDR3 comprises 15 residues. Germline trimming cut 6 bases from V and 4 bases from J; bases unmatched to any gene: 6. The CDR3 region has the DNA TGTGCCAGCAGCCCTCGACAGGGGGCGAATCAGCCCCAGCATTTT. Translating gives CASSPRQGANQPQHF.

The rearrangement links TRBV12-3 or TRBV12-4 to TRBJ1-5; TRBD1 matches at 8 bases. V was clipped by 7 bases and J by 6 bases; unmatched bases: 5. CDR3 length equals 13 residues. The CDR3 DNA reads as TGTGCCAGCACCACGGACAGGGTTCAGCCCCAGCATTTT. Protein: CASTTDRVQPQHF.

This clonotype was found a few times. The chain joins TRBV25-1 to TRBJ1-4, with unresolved D. There are 12 residues in the CDR3. The V end lost 6 bases, the J end lost 5 bases, and 7 bases lay between the germline ends. Germline CDR1 reads MGHDK; CDR2 reads SYGVNS. CDR3 bases: TGTGCCAGCAGAAGCCTAAATGAAAAACTGTTTTTT. It codes for CASRSLNEKLFF.

V usage is TRBV6-2 or TRBV6-3 and J usage is TRBJ2-7; 10 bases fit TRBD1. CDR1 MNHEY and CDR2 SVGEGT come from the germline V gene. This CDR3 has 16 amino acids. The junction had 10 bases not matched to a gene; V was cut back by 4 bases and J by 4 bases. This chain's CDR3 is CASSFHRDRGQYEQYV. CDR3 nucleotide sequence: TGTGCCAGCAGTTTCCACCGGGACAGGGGACAGTACGAGCAGTACGTC.

The chain joins TRBV7-9 to TRBJ1-1, with D hard to call. The CDR3 has 12 amino acids. V lost 5 bases, J lost 3 bases, and 7 bases lay in between. From germline, CDR1 is SEHNR and CDR2 FQNEAQ (reference sequence). Here the CDR3 DNA reads TGTGCCAGCAGCCGGATCGACACTGAAGCTTTCTTT. Its translation: CASSRIDTEAFF.

Note on this clonotype: A much larger clone differs by one base, so this may be a read error. CDR3 sequence: CASSQLTGSYAEAFF. CDR3 bases: TGTGCCAGCTCACAACTGACAGGGTCTTACGCTGAAGCTTTCTTT. The chain uses TRBV18 and TRBJ1-1, with TRBD1 matching over 7 bases. The CDR3 sequence is 15 residues long. J gave up 6 bases and V 4 bases, and 11 bases lay outside the gene matches. Per germline, CDR1 KGHSH and CDR2 LQKENI.

The chain employs TRBV7-9 and TRBJ1-5; TRBD1 is a possible D gene (5 bases). Between the trimmed V and J ends, which lost 8 bases and 7 bases, there was a span of 15 bases. CDR1 SEHNR and CDR2 FQNEAQ come from the germline V gene (reference sequence). CDR3 length equals 13 residues. The CDR3 here is CASGYGAGQPQHF. CDR3 sequence (DNA): TGTGCCAGCGGGTACGGGGCGGGACAGCCCCAGCATTTT. Full variable domain (rest looked up from reference TRBV7-9 and TRBJ1-5): DTGVSQNPRHKITKRGQNVTFRCDPISEHNRLYWYRQTLGQGPEFLTYFQNEAQLEKSRLLSDRFSAERPKGSFSTLEIQRTEQGDSAMYLCASGYGAGQPQHFGDGTRLSIL.

The rearrangement uses TRBV5-6 and TRBJ1-1, with D perhaps matching TRBD1 (6 bases). CDR1 SGHDT and CDR2 YYEEEE come from the germline V gene. V was cut by 4 bases and J by 6 bases, with 19 bases left in between. The CDR3 extends over 15 amino acids. CDR3 sequence reads: CASSQGTGGISEAFF. The CDR3 nucleotides are TGTGCCAGCAGCCAGGGGACGGGAGGGATCTCTGAAGCTTTCTTT.

This clonotype is a singleton in its sample. CDR3 loop: CSAPSGASYNSPLHF. As DNA, the CDR3 is TGCAGTGCTCCTAGCGGGGCTTCTTATAATTCACCCCTCCACTTT. The chain carries TRBV20-1 and TRBJ1-6; D is possibly TRBD1 (5 bases). Germline lookup yields CDR1 DFQATT and CDR2 SNEGSKA (reference sequence). This CDR3 has 15 amino acids. With 5 bases removed from V and 4 bases from J, the gap between germline ends came to 15 bases.

This clonotype turned up a few times. V gene TRBV1 combines with J gene TRBJ2-5; the D call of TRBD1 is as the table states it, not checked on the DNA. TRBV1 is annotated as a pseudogene. The CDR3 has 13 amino acids. The CDR3 nucleotides are TGCACCAGCGGAGACAGGGTCCAAGAGACCCAGTACTTC. Amino acids: CTSGDRVQETQYF.

The CDR3: CASSLGPSLVGNGYTF. CDR3 coding DNA: TGTGCCAGCAGCCTCGGCCCCTCGTTAGTAGGGAATGGCTACACCTTC. The chain carries TRBV6-1 and TRBJ1-2; D is unresolved. The CDR3 contains 16 residues. Trimming removed 6 bases at V and 6 bases at J, with 23 bases between. Germline CDR1 is MNHNS and CDR2 is SASEGT.

The chain couples TRBV5-6 to TRBJ2-7, with D hard to call. The germline V and J ends were trimmed by 4 bases and 6 bases, with 14 bases remaining between them. The CDR3 has 13 residues. Germline CDR1 SGHDT, CDR2 YYEEEE. The DNA for the CDR3 is TGTGCCAGCAGCCCCGGGCTAGTCTGCGAGCAGTACGTC. It specifies CASSPGLVCEQYV.

The CDR3 region is CASRPEVGQGNTEAFF. In DNA form, the CDR3 reads TGCGCCAGCAGGCCCGAGGTGGGCCAGGGGAACACTGAAGCTTTCTTT. The chain joins TRBV5-1 to TRBJ1-1; D might be TRBD1 (5 bases). V was trimmed by 5 bases and J by 1 base, leaving 18 bases between them. From germline, CDR1 is SGHRS and CDR2 YFSETQ. This CDR3 contains 16 residues.

This clonotype came up a few times. V and J are TRBV7-9 and TRBJ2-2, with 7 bases matching TRBD1. V lost 4 bases to trimming and J lost 0 bases; unmatched junction nucleotides: 2. CDR1 is SEHNR and CDR2 is FQNEAQ in the germline V gene (reference sequence). CDR3 length: 15 residues. CDR3 bases: TGTGCCAGCAGCTCGACAGGGACGAACACCGGGGAGCTGTTTTTT. It is translated as CASSSTGTNTGELFF.

This clonotype was recorded at least ten times. This rearrangement joins TRBV20-1 to TRBJ2-5; 8 bases align to TRBD1. CDR1 is DFQATT, CDR2 SNEGSKA, per germline (reference sequence). This CDR3 contains 14 residues. V was clipped by 2 bases and J by 4 bases; unmatched bases: 6. The CDR3 is CSARSWTGLETQYF. The CDR3, as DNA: TGCAGTGCTAGATCCTGGACAGGGCTAGAGACCCAGTACTTC.

The sample holds many counts of this clonotype. The rearrangement joins TRBV10-1 to TRBJ2-5; 7 bases are shared with TRBD1. The CDR3 totals 14 residues. The junction had 7 bases not matched to a gene; V was cut back by 5 bases and J by 4 bases. Per the germline V gene, CDR1 is WNHNN and CDR2 is SYGVQD (reference sequence). The CDR3 is CASSNDRVGETQYF. DNA of the CDR3: TGCGCCAGCAGTAATGACAGGGTAGGAGAGACCCAGTACTTC.

This clonotype turned up a few times. This sequence joins TRBV7-6 and TRBJ1-6; the D gene is possibly TRBD1 (6 bases). V was cut by 5 bases and J by 7 bases, with 15 bases left in between. CDR3 length equals 15 residues. Germline assignment: CDR1 SGHVS and CDR2 FNYEAQ. The CDR3 region has the DNA TGTGCCAGCAGCGCGGACAGTTTTGCCAATTCACCCCTCCACTTT. As protein: CASSADSFANSPLHF.

This clonotype came up a few times. This chain uses TRBV27 with TRBJ1-5; 11 positions agree with TRBD1. Trimming took 5 bases from V and 7 from J; bases not matched to a gene: 13. Germline V gives CDR1 MNHEY, CDR2 SMNVEV (reference sequence). This CDR3 contains 17 residues. CDR3 sequence reads: CASSPRPGDRGRQPQHF. For the CDR3, the DNA is TGTGCCAGCAGTCCTCGCCCGGGGGACAGGGGGAGACAGCCCCAGCATTTT.

This clonotype was found a few times. V is TRBV7-9 and J is TRBJ2-1; perhaps TRBD2 as D (6 bases). The CDR3 consists of 15 residues. Per germline, CDR1 SEHNR and CDR2 FQNEAQ (reference sequence). V was clipped by 4 bases and J by 0 bases, with 10 bases between them. This CDR3 reads CASSSAGLSYNEQFF. The CDR3 coding sequence is TGTGCCAGCAGCTCGGCGGGGCTCTCCTACAATGAGCAGTTCTTC.

This clonotype was counted between two and nine times. The chain joins TRBV7-3 to TRBJ2-3; TRBD1 might be the D (5 bases). The length of the CDR3 is 19 residues. Per the germline V gene, CDR1 is SGHTA and CDR2 is FQGTGA. V lost 2 bases, J lost 2 bases, and 23 bases lay in between. For the CDR3, the DNA is TGTGCCAGCAGCTTACGGCCTAGTCAGGGTTACCCTTCCACAGATACGCAGTATTTT. Translation: CASSLRPSQGYPSTDTQYF. The variable domain in full, with the rest retrieved from reference TRBV7-3 and TRBJ2-3, is GAGVSQTPSNKVTEKGKYVELRCDPISGHTALYWYRQSLGQGPEFLIYFQGTGAADDSGLPNDRFFAVRPEGSVSTLKIQRTERGDSAVYLCASSLRPSQGYPSTDTQYFGPGTRLTVL.

In this sample, this clonotype turned up a few times. J is TRBJ2-7 and V is TRBV7-2, with 7 bases lining up with TRBD1. CDR1 is SGHTA and CDR2 is FQGNSA in the germline V gene. The CDR3 runs to 14 residues. Trimming took 4 bases from V and 3 from J; bases not matched to a gene: 6. The CDR3 DNA is TGTGCCAGCAGCTCCAGGGGGAATGTCTACGAGCAGTACTTC. Translation gives CASSSRGNVYEQYF.

This clonotype showed up just a few times. The V and J genes are TRBV5-4 and TRBJ1-2; weak D call: TRBD1 (5 bases). CDR1 is SGHNT, CDR2 YYREEE, per germline (reference sequence). The CDR3 extends over 14 amino acids. V was trimmed by 5 bases and J by 2 bases, leaving 13 bases between them. CDR3 sequence: CASRPGTGNYGYTF. CDR3 DNA sequence: TGTGCCAGCAGACCCGGGACGGGGAACTATGGCTACACCTTC.

This clonotype was counted a few times. The rearrangement links TRBV6-1 to TRBJ2-1, with D possibly being TRBD1 (6 bases). This CDR3 has 15 amino acids. V lost 6 bases and J 0 bases, leaving 12 bases between the germline ends. Germline-derived CDR1 and CDR2 are MNHNS and SASEGT. The DNA of the CDR3 is TGTGCCAGCAGCCACAGGGTGACCTCCTACAATGAGCAGTTCTTC. It specifies CASSHRVTSYNEQFF.

The chain has TRBV9 and TRBJ1-6, with 9 bases that match TRBD1. The CDR3 sequence is 20 residues long. Trimming cost V 4 bases and J 1 base; bases outside gene matches: 15. CDR1 and CDR2 (germline): SGDLS, YYNGEE. CDR3 in DNA: TGTGCCAGCAGCTCTGGGGACAGGGAAACTGTGAGGTCCTATAATTCACCCCTCCACTTT. This translates into CASSSGDRETVRSYNSPLHF.

The V and J genes are TRBV20-1 and TRBJ2-3; 7 nucleotides align to TRBD2. The CDR3 runs to 14 residues. V lost 7 bases, J lost 2 bases, and 9 bases stayed unmatched. Germline CDR1 DFQATT, CDR2 SNEGSKA (reference sequence). The CDR3 reads CSGDPGGITDTQYF. The CDR3 nucleotides read TGCAGTGGCGACCCCGGGGGGATCACAGATACGCAGTATTTT.

The V gene is TRBV7-2, the J gene TRBJ2-7; D is ambiguous. The CDR3 contains 15 residues. The germline V gene has CDR1 SGHTA and CDR2 FQGNSA. V shed 3 bases and J shed 2 bases, with 14 bases lying between them. The CDR3 coding sequence is TGTGCCAGCAGCTTGCAAGCTGGGCCTACCTACGAGCAGTACGTC. This encodes CASSLQAGPTYEQYV.

This clonotype was detected many times. J is TRBJ2-5 and V is TRBV4-1; 11 bases fit TRBD1. V gave up 0 bases and J gave up 3 bases; unmatched junction bases: 6. Per the germline V gene, CDR1 is MGHRA and CDR2 is YSYEKL. This CDR3 spans 17 amino acids. CDR3 sequence (DNA): TGCGCCAGCAGCCAAGACCCGGGGGACAGGGGGGAAGAGACCCAGTACTTC. Amino acid sequence: CASSQDPGDRGEETQYF.

The chain couples TRBV27 to TRBJ1-5; D uncertain. This CDR3 spans 20 amino acids. V was pared by 5 bases and J by 0 bases, with 26 bases between. Germline assignment: CDR1 MNHEY and CDR2 SMNVEV (reference sequence). The CDR3 DNA follows: TGTGCCAGCAGTCCAATCTATGGAGGCCCTAACGAAGATAGCAATCAGCCCCAGCATTTT. Translation: CASSPIYGGPNEDSNQPQHF.

There are many counts of this clonotype. V usage is TRBV7-3 and J usage is TRBJ2-5; 7 nucleotides agree with TRBD1. This CDR3 comprises 13 residues. V shed 6 bases, J shed 2 bases, and the junction held 3 bases outside the gene matches. The germline V gene encodes CDR1 SGHTA and CDR2 FQGTGA. The CDR3 is CASSSQGQETQYF. The CDR3 bases are TGTGCCAGCAGTTCACAGGGGCAAGAGACCCAGTACTTC.

This clonotype was detected many times. The chain recombines TRBV7-3 with TRBJ2-3; the D is unclear. Germline-derived CDR1 and CDR2 are SGHTA and FQGTGA. Trimming cost V 5 bases and J 10 bases, with 16 bases left between them. CDR3 size: 13 residues. Here the CDR3 reads CASSAATGFSQYF. In DNA, the CDR3 is TGTGCCAGCAGCGCCGCGACCGGGTTTTCGCAGTATTTT.